One T cell receptor (beta chain) is described in this entry. Its cognate antigen is unknown. The data belong to a study of blood T cells in healthy people across ages. The CDR3 consists of 13 residues. Looked up from germline, CDR1 is MNHNS and CDR2 is SASEGT. Deletions cut 6 bases from V and 3 bases from J, with 11 bases between. Total RNA was isolated from each sample in quantities of at least 5 micrograms. The authors ran a second PCR of 7 to 11 cycles using a sample-barcoded 5' primer and a J-beta primer mix. Via MiXCR, TCRdb re-called the 5' RACE reads, giving one row per CDR3 protein. The sample yields roughly 790,000 distinct CDR3 sequences, approximately 39% seen once. Overall study results and limits: A strong correlation was found between TCR beta diversity and the percentage of naive T cells. Unknown donor CMV status possibly confounded expanded clonotype changes.

The sequence derives from a woman aged 60 to 75 in good health. The sample was blood. The rearrangement links TRBV6-1 to TRBJ1-1; D remains ambiguous. CDR3 loop: CASRGGQYTEAFF. The CDR3 nucleotides are TGTGCCAGCAGAGGCGGGCAGTACACTGAAGCTTTCTTT.